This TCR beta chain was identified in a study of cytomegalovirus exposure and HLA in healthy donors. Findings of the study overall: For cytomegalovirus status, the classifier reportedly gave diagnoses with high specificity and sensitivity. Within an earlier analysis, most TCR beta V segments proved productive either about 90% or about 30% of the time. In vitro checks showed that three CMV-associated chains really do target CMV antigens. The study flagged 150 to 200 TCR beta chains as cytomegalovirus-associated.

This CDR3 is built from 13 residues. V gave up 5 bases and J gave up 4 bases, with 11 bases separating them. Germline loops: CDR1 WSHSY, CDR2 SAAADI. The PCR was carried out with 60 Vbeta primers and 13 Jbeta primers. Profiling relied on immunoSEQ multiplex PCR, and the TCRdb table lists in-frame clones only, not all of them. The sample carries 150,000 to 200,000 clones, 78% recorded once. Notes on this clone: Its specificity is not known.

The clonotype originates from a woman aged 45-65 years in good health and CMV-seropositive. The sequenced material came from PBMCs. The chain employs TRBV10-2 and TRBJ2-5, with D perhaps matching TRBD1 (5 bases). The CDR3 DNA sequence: TGCGCCAGCAGTCGGCAGGGCGTAGAGACCCAGTACTTC. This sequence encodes CASSRQGVETQYF.